These 2 T cell receptor beta chains came from one sample sequenced in a study of cytomegalovirus exposure and HLA in healthy donors. The study ran its PCR with 60 Vbeta and 13 Jbeta primers. Clones were read by immunoSEQ multiplex PCR, and TCRdb kept only the in-frame ones, dropping some. The sample includes more than 85,000 clones, over 80% of them seen just once. The sample was PBMCs. These receptors were collected from a man younger than 35 in good health and CMV-seronegative.

V is TRBV9 and J is TRBJ2-2; 10 bases are a match to TRBD1. V trimming: 3 bases; J trimming: 11 bases; junction bases outside the gene matches: 4. The CDR3 has 13 residues. CDR1 and CDR2 (germline): SGDLS, YYNGEE. CDR3 sequence (DNA): TGTGCCAGCAGCGCGGACAGGGGGTATGAGCTGTTTTTT. It specifies CASSADRGYELFF.

This clone was detected once. CDR3 loop: CASSFPGGTEAFF. CDR3 nucleotide sequence: TGTGCCAGCAGTTTCCCGGGGGGCACTGAAGCTTTCTTT. The V call is TRBV28, the J call TRBJ1-1; TRBD1 might be the D (5 bases). Germline-derived CDR1 and CDR2 are MDHEN and SYDVKM. Trimming cost V 3 bases and J 4 bases, with 9 bases left between them. The CDR3 has 13 residues. The entire variable domain, with the rest obtained from reference TRBV28 and TRBJ1-1, is as follows: DVKVTQSSRYLVKRTGEKVFLECVQDMDHENMFWYRQDPGLGLRLIYFSYDVKMKEKGDIPEGYSVSREKKERFSLILESASTNQTSMYLCASSFPGGTEAFFGQGTRLTVV.